This TCR beta chain was documented in a study of beta chain features in type 1 diabetes. Study-wide context: The patients were much like the healthy donors in age, gender and cell yields.

This clone has only a few counts. The antigen is unknown. Findings and caveats of the study: Possible PCR preference for shorter templates applied equally to patients and controls. The study found moderately but significantly shorter TCRB CDR3s in all four CD4+ subsets of Type 1 diabetes patients. Cells carrying high TCR expression could end up over-represented when cDNA is sequenced.

Investigators reverse transcribed all isolated RNA, so they sequenced expressed TCRB transcripts. Some clones are missing from TCRdb's copy, which holds only in-frame ones; the method was immunoSEQ multiplex PCR. The data show under 800,000 clones, with around a sixth seen just once and approximately 0.087% held by the top ten. Germline CDR1 is SGDLS and CDR2 is YYNGEE. The V and J ends lost 0 bases and 9 bases, in that order; junction bases with no gene match: 6. The CDR3 extends over 15 amino acids. The sequenced material came from naive CD4+ T cells from blood. The TCR sequence derives from a man between 18 and 29 years old in good health. The chain carries TRBV9 and TRBJ2-1, with 10 bases matching TRBD2. As DNA, the CDR3 is TGTGCCAGCAGCGTAGAAGCGGGGGGGCTTATTGAGCAGTTCTTC. This translates into CASSVEAGGLIEQFF.